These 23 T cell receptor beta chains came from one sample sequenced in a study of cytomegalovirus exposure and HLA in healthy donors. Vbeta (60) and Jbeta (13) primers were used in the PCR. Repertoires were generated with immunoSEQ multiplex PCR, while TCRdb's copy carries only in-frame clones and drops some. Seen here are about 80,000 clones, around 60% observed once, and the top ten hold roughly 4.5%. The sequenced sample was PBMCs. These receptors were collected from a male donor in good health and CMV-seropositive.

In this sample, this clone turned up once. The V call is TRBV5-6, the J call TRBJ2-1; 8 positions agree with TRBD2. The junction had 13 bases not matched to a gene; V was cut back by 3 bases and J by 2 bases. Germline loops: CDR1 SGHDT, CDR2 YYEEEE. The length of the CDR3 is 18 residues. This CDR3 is CASSSGVSGMITYNEQFF. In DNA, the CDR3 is TGTGCCAGCAGCTCGGGGGTTAGCGGGATGATAACCTACAATGAGCAGTTCTTC.

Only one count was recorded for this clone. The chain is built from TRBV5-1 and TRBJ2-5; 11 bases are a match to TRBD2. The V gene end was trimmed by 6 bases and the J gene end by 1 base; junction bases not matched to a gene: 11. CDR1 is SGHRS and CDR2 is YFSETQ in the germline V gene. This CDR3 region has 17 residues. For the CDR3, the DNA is TGCGCCAGCATCAGAGGGACCGGGACTAGCGGCCAAGAGACCCAGTACTTC. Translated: CASIRGTGTSGQETQYF.

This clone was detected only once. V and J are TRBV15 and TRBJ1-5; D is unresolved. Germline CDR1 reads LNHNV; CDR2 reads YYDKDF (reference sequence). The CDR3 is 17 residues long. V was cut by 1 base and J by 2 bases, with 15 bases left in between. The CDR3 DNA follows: TGTGCCACCAGCAGAGGTGACATCGGAGGAGGCAATCAGCCCCAGCATTTT. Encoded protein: CATSRGDIGGGNQPQHF. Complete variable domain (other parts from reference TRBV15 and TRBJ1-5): DAMVIQNPRYQVTQFGKPVTLSCSQTLNHNVMYWYQQKSSQAPKLLFHYYDKDFNNEADTPDNFQSRRPNTSFCFLDIRSPGLGDTAMYLCATSRGDIGGGNQPQHFGDGTRLSIL.

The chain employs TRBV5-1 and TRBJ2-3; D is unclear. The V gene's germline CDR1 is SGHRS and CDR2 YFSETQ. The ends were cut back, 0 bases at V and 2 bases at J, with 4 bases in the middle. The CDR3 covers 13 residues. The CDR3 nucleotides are TGCGCCAGCAGCTTGGGTTACACAGATACGCAGTATTTT. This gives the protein CASSLGYTDTQYF.

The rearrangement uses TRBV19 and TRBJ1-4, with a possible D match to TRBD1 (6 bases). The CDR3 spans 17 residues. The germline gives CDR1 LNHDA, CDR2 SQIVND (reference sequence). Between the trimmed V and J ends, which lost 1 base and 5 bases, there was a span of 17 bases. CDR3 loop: CASSIGQESQLNEKLFF. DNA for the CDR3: TGTGCCAGTAGTATAGGACAGGAAAGTCAACTAAATGAAAAACTGTTTTTT.

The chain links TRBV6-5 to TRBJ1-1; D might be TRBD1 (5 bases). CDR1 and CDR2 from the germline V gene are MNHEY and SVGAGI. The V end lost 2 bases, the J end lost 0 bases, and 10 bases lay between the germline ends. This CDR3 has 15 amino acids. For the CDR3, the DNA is TGTGCCAGCAGTTACCTGGGGCCCCTGAACACTGAAGCTTTCTTT. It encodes CASSYLGPLNTEAFF.

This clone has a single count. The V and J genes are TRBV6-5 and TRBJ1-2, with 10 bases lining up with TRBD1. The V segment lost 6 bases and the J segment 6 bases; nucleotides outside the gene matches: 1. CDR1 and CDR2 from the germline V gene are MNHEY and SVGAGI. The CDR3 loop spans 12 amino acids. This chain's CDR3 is CASRGTGDGYTF. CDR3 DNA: TGTGCCAGCAGAGGGACAGGGGATGGCTACACCTTC.

The CDR3 spells CASSLPGAQPQHF. CDR3 coding DNA: TGTGCCAGCAGCCTACCTGGAGCTCAGCCCCAGCATTTT. The chain recombines TRBV7-9 with TRBJ1-5; D gene unclear. The CDR3 length is 13 residues. Germline CDR1 is SEHNR and CDR2 is FQNEAQ (reference sequence). Trimming took 5 bases from V and 6 from J, leaving 11 bases between them. The full variable domain, completed using reference TRBV7-9 and TRBJ1-5, is DTGVSQNPRHKITKRGQNVTFRCDPISEHNRLYWYRQTLGQGPEFLTYFQNEAQLEKSRLLSDRFSAERPKGSFSTLEIQRTEQGDSAMYLCASSLPGAQPQHFGDGTRLSIL.

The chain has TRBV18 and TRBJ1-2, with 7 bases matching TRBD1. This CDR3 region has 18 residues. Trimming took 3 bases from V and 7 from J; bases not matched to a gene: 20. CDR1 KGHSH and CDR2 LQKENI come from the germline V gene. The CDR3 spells CASSPLGTVAQGIGGYTF. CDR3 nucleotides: TGTGCCAGCTCACCCCTCGGGACAGTGGCCCAAGGGATCGGTGGCTACACCTTC.

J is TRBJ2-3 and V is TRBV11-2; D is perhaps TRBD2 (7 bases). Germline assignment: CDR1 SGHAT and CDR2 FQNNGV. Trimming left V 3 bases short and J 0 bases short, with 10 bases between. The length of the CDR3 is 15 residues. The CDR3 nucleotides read TGTGCCAGCAGCTTTCGGGGGGCTAGCACAGATACGCAGTATTTT. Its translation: CASSFRGASTDTQYF.

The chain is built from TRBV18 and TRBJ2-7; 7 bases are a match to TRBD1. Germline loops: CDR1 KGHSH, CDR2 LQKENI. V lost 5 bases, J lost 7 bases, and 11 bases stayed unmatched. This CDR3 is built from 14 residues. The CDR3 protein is CASSAGDRPSEQYF. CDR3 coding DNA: TGTGCCAGCTCAGCCGGGGACAGACCCTCGGAGCAGTACTTC.

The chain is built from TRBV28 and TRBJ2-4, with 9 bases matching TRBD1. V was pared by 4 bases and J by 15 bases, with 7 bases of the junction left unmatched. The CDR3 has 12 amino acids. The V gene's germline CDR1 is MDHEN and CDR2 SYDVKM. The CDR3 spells CASSSLDRGWYF. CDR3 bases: TGTGCCAGCAGTTCGCTGGACAGGGGATGGTACTTC. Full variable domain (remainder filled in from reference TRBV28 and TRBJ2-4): DVKVTQSSRYLVKRTGEKVFLECVQDMDHENMFWYRQDPGLGLRLIYFSYDVKMKEKGDIPEGYSVSREKKERFSLILESASTNQTSMYLCASSSLDRGWYFGAGTRLSVL.

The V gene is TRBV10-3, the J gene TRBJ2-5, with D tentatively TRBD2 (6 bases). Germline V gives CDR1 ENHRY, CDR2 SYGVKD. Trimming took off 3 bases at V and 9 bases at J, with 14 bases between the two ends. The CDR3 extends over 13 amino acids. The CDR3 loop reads CAISDGLANSQYF. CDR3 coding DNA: TGTGCCATCAGTGACGGCCTAGCGAACTCCCAGTACTTC.

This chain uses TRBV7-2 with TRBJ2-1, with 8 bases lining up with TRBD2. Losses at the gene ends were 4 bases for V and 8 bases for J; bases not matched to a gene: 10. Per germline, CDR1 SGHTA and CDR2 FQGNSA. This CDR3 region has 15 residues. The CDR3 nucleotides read TGTGCCAGCAGCTCCCGCTCGGGGGGGGTCGATGAGCAGTTCTTC. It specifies CASSSRSGGVDEQFF.

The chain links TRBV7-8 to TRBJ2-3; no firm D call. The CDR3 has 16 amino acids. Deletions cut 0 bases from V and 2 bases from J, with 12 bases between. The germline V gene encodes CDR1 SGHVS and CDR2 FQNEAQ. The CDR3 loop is CASSLAPRFATDTQYF. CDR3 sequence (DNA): TGTGCCAGCAGCTTAGCGCCCAGGTTTGCCACAGATACGCAGTATTTT.

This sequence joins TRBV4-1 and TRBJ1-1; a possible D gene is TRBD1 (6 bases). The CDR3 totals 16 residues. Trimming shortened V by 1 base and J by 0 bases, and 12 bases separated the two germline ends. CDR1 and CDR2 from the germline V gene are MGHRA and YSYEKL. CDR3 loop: CASSQGEGQMNTEAFF. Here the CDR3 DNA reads TGCGCCAGCAGCCAAGGAGAAGGACAGATGAACACTGAAGCTTTCTTT.

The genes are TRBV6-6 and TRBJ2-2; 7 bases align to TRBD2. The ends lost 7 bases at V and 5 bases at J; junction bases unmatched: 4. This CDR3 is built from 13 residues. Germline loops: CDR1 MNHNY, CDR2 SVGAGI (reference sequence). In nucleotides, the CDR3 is TGTGCCAGCACCCCTAGCGGAACCGGGGAGCTGTTTTTT. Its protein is CASTPSGTGELFF.

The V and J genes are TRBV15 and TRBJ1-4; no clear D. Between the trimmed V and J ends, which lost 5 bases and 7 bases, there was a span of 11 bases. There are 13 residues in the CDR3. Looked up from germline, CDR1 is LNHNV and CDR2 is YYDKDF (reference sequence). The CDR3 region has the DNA TGTGCCACCAGCCGTAACCCAGGTGAAAAACTGTTTTTT. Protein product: CATSRNPGEKLFF.

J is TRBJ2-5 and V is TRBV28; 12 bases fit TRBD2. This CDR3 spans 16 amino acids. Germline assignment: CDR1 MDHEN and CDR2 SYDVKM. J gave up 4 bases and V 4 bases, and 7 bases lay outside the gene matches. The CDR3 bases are TGTGCCAGCAGTTATTCTAGCGGGGGGGTTGGAGAGACCCAGTACTTC. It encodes CASSYSSGGVGETQYF.

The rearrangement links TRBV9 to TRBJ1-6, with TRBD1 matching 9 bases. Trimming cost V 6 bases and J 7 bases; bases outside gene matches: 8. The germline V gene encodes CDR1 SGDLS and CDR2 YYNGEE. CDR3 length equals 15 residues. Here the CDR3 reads CASTATGQGNSPLHF. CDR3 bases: TGTGCCAGCACCGCTACAGGACAGGGGAATTCACCCCTCCACTTT. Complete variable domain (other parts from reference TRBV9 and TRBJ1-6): DSGVTQTPKHLITATGQRVTLRCSPRSGDLSVYWYQQSLDQGLQFLIQYYNGEERAKGNILERFSAQQFPDLHSELNLSSLELGDSALYFCASTATGQGNSPLHFGNGTRLTVT.

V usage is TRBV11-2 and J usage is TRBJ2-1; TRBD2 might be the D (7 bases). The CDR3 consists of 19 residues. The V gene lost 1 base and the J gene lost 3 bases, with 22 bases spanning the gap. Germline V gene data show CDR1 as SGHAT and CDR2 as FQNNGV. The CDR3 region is CASSLVGGGPQADYNEQFF. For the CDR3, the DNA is TGTGCCAGCAGCTTAGTAGGGGGAGGGCCCCAAGCTGACTACAATGAGCAGTTCTTC.

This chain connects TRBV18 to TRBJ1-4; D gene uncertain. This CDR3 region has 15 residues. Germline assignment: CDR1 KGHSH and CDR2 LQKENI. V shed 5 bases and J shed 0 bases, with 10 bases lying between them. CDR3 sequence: CASSSVFATNEKLFF. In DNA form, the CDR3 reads TGTGCCAGCTCATCCGTTTTTGCAACTAATGAAAAACTGTTTTTT.

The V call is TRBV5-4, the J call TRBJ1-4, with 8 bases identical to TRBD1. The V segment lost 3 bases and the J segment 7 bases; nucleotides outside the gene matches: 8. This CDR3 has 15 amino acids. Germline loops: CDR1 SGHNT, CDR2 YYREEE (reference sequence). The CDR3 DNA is TGTGCCAGCAGCTCGTCAGGGGGCCGTGGTGAAAAACTGTTTTTT. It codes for CASSSSGGRGEKLFF.